Following are 20 T cell receptor beta chains from one sample sequenced in a study of T cells expressing NK-cell markers. TCRdb re-called the 5' RACE reads; every CDR3 protein appears as one record, without DNA. The table for this sample gives about 540,000 distinct CDR3 sequences. Sequenced: blood T cells: a sorted CD56 or NKG2C T cell subset, CD4+ or CD8+ T cells, or bulk PBMC T cells (not recorded which). The receptors shown here come from a young man in good health.

The chain carries TRBV12-3 or TRBV12-4 and TRBJ1-1; checking the TCRdb D call of TRBD1 is not possible without DNA. This CDR3 region has 18 residues. CDR3 residues: CASSFGTVVVGANTEAFF.

The chain uses TRBV20-1 and TRBJ1-2; TCRdb picks TRBD1, but there is no DNA to check that call. Germline V gene lookup returns CDR1 DFQATT and CDR2 SNEGSKA (reference sequence). The CDR3 is 16 amino acids. The CDR3 loop reads CSAGDRGRTVNYGYTF.

This chain uses TRBV15 with TRBJ2-5; lacking DNA, the TRBD1 call made by TCRdb goes unchecked. The CDR3 loop spans 14 amino acids. Germline V gene lookup returns CDR1 LNHNV and CDR2 YYDKDF (reference sequence). The CDR3 region is CATSRDGTEETQYF.

The rearrangement uses TRBV20-1 and TRBJ2-1; with no DNA, the TCRdb D assignment of TRBD2 cannot be verified. The CDR3 contains 14 residues. Looked up from germline, CDR1 is DFQATT and CDR2 is SNEGSKA (reference sequence). The CDR3 region is CSAVSRQSGNEQFF.

The genes are TRBV29-1 and TRBJ1-6; without DNA, the TCRdb call of TRBD1 cannot be checked. Per germline, CDR1 SQVTM and CDR2 ANQGSEA. The CDR3 is made up of 14 amino acids. The CDR3 is CSVSGGDYNSPLHF.

This chain links TRBV7-6 with TRBJ2-3. The CDR3 is 15 residues long. The germline V gene has CDR1 SGHVS and CDR2 FNYEAQ. This CDR3 is CASSLDGFSTDTQYF.

The CDR3 region is CASSPWGQANTGELFF. This rearrangement joins TRBV28 to TRBJ2-2; TCRdb picks TRBD1, but there is no DNA to check that call. Germline V gene sequence: CDR1 MDHEN, CDR2 SYDVKM. The CDR3 is 16 residues long.

The chain has TRBV6-6 and TRBJ1-3; TCRdb reports TRBD1, a call that lacks DNA to check it against. Germline V gene data show CDR1 as MNHNY and CDR2 as SVGAGI (reference sequence). CDR3 length: 13 amino acids. CDR3 residues: CALGAGTGNTIYF.

The chain joins TRBV7-6 to TRBJ1-1; TCRdb designates TRBD1, a call that cannot be tested without DNA. The CDR3 spans 19 residues. Per the germline V gene, CDR1 is SGHVS and CDR2 is FNYEAQ. The CDR3 here is CASSLASGQGANLNTEAFF.

The chain has TRBV6-5 and TRBJ2-2. The CDR3 is made up of 15 amino acids. CDR1 MNHEY and CDR2 SVGAGI come from the germline V gene. This CDR3 reads CASSYSALNTGELFF.

This chain links TRBV10-3 with TRBJ2-1; there is no DNA to check the TCRdb D call of TRBD1. Looked up from germline, CDR1 is ENHRY and CDR2 is SYGVKD. There are 16 residues in the CDR3. CDR3 sequence: CATLDRALSSYNEQFF.

This chain connects TRBV19 to TRBJ2-1; TCRdb's D call of TRBD2 is untestable without DNA. The CDR3 sequence is 14 residues long. Germline CDR1 and CDR2: LNHDA and SQIVND (reference sequence). The CDR3 sequence is CASSINSVVGNQFF.

The chain links TRBV4-1 to TRBJ2-1; as DNA is missing, the TRBD2 call by TCRdb cannot be tested. Germline CDR1 is MGHRA and CDR2 is YSYEKL. This CDR3 has 15 amino acids. CDR3 amino acids: CASSQATTLDNEQFF.

The V and J genes are TRBV20-1 and TRBJ2-1; with no DNA, the TCRdb D assignment of TRBD1 cannot be verified. Germline lookup yields CDR1 DFQATT and CDR2 SNEGSKA (reference sequence). The CDR3 totals 16 residues. The CDR3 spells CSAGTPGQGIGNEQFF.

The J gene is TRBJ2-1, the V gene TRBV5-4. The germline CDR1 and CDR2 sequences are SGHNT and YYREEE (reference sequence). The CDR3 sequence is 15 residues long. The CDR3 sequence: CASSPARGSYNEQFF.

V and J are TRBV5-6 and TRBJ1-1; the D gene TCRdb calls, TRBD1, cannot be checked with no DNA. From germline, CDR1 is SGHDT and CDR2 YYEEEE. This CDR3 is built from 16 residues. This CDR3 is CASSLDVDRANTEAFF.

The chain combines TRBV12-3 or TRBV12-4 with TRBJ2-1; the TCRdb D gene call, TRBD2, has no DNA to confirm it. This CDR3 spans 15 amino acids. The chain's CDR3 is CASSLSLVSANEQFF.

The chain links TRBV11-2 to TRBJ2-7; no DNA is available, so the TRBD1 call from TCRdb remains unchecked. Germline V gene lookup returns CDR1 SGHAT and CDR2 FQNNGV. The CDR3 is made up of 15 amino acids. The CDR3 sequence is CASSAGFNTAYEQYF.

The J gene is TRBJ1-2, the V gene TRBV15; no DNA is available, so the TRBD1 call from TCRdb remains unchecked. This CDR3 region has 14 residues. The germline CDR1 and CDR2 sequences are LNHNV and YYDKDF (reference sequence). The CDR3: CATSSRGTNYGYTF. The whole variable domain, filled in from reference TRBV15 and TRBJ1-2, reads DAMVIQNPRYQVTQFGKPVTLSCSQTLNHNVMYWYQQKSSQAPKLLFHYYDKDFNNEADTPDNFQSRRPNTSFCFLDIRSPGLGDTAMYLCATSSRGTNYGYTFGSGTRLTVV.

The chain joins TRBV15 to TRBJ2-7; TCRdb outputs TRBD1, but without DNA this stays unchecked. This CDR3 is 16 amino acids long. Germline lookup yields CDR1 LNHNV and CDR2 YYDKDF (reference sequence). CDR3: CATSRDSGTVSYEQYF.